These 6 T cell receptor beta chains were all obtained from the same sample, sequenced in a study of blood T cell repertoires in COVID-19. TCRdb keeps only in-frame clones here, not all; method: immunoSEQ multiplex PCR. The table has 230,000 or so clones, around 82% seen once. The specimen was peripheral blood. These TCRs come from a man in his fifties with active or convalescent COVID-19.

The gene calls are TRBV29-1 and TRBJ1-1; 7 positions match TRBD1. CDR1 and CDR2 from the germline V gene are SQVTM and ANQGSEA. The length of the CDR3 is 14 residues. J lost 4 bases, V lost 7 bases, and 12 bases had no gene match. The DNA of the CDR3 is TGCAGCGCCCTGGCCAGACAGGGCAGCACTGAAGCTTTCTTT. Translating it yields CSALARQGSTEAFF.

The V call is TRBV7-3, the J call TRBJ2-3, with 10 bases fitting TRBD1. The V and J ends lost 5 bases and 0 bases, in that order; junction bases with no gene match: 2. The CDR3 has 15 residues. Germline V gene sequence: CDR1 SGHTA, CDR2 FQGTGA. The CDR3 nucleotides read TGTGCCAGCAGCCGGACAGGGGGGAGCACAGATACGCAGTATTTT. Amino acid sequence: CASSRTGGSTDTQYF.

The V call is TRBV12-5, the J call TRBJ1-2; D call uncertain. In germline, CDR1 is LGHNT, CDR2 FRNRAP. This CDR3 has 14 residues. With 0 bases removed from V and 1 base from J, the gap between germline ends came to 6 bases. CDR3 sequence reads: CASGLVTGNYGYTF. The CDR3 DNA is TGTGCTAGTGGTTTGGTTACCGGTAACTATGGCTACACCTTC.

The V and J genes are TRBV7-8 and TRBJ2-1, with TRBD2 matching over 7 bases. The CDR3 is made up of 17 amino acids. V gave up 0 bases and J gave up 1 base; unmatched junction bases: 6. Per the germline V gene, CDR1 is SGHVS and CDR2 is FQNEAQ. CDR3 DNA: TGTGCCAGCAGCTTAGCGGCGGGGGAGGGATCCTACAATGAGCAGTTCTTC. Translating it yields CASSLAAGEGSYNEQFF.

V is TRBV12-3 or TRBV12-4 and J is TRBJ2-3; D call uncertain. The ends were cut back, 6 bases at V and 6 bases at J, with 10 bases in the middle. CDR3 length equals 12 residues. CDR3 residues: CASSLIGDTQYF. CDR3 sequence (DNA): TGTGCCAGCAGCCTAATCGGGGATACGCAGTATTTT.

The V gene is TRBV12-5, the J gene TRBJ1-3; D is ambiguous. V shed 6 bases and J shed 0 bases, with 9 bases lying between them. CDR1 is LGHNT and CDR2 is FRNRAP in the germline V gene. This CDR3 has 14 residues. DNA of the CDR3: TGTGCTAGTGGAGCGTCGGACTCTGGAAACACCATATATTTT. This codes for CASGASDSGNTIYF.